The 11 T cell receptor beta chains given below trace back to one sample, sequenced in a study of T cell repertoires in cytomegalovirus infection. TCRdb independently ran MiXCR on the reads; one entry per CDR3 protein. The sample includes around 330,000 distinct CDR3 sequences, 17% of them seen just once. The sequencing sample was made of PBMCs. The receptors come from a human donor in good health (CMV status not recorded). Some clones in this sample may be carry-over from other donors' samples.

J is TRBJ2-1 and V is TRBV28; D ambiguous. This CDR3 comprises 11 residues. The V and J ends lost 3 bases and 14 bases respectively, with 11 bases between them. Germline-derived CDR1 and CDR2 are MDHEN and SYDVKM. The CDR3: CASSFREVKFF. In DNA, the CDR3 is TGTGCCAGCAGTTTTCGCGAAGTTAAGTTCTTC.

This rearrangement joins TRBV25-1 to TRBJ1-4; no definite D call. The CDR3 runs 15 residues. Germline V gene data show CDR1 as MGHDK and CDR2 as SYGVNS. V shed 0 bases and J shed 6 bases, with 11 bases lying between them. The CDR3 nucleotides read TGTGCCAGCAGTGAATATGCCTCGTCGTATGAAAAACTGTTTTTT. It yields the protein CASSEYASSYEKLFF.

The chain's CDR3 is CASNPGVEETQYF. CDR3 DNA: TGTGCCAGCAACCCGGGGGTCGAAGAGACCCAGTACTTC. The chain employs TRBV6-2 or TRBV6-3 and TRBJ2-5, with a possible D match to TRBD2 (6 bases). The CDR3 is 13 amino acids. CDR1 is MNHEY, CDR2 SVGEGT, per germline. Trimming removed 7 bases from V and 3 bases from J, with 12 bases in between.

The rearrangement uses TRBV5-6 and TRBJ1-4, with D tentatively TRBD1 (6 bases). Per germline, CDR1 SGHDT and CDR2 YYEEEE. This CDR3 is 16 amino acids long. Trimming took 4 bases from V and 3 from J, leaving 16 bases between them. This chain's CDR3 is CASSLDRRVPNEKLFF. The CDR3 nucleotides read TGTGCCAGCAGCCTCGACAGGCGCGTGCCTAATGAAAAACTGTTTTTT.

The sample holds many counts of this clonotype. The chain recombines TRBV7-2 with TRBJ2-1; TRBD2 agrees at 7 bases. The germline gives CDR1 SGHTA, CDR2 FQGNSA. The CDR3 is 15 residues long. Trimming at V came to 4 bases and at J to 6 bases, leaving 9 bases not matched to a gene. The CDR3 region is CASSSRSGVANEQFF. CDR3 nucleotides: TGTGCCAGCAGCTCACGCAGCGGGGTAGCCAATGAGCAGTTCTTC.

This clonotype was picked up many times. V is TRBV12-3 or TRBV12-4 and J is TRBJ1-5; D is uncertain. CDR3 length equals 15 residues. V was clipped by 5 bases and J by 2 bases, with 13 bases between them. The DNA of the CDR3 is TGTGCCAGCAGTCGGCAGACAACCCGCAATCAGCCCCAGCATTTT. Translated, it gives CASSRQTTRNQPQHF.

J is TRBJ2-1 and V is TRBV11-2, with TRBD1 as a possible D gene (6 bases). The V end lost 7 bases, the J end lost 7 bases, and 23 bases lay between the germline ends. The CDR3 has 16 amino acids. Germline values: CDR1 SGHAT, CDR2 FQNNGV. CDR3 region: CASTLRWDTGANEQFF. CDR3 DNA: TGTGCCAGCACCCTCCGTTGGGACACTGGGGCGAATGAGCAGTTCTTC. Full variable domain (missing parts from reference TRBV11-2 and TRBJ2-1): EAGVAQSPRYKIIEKRQSVAFWCNPISGHATLYWYQQILGQGPKLLIQFQNNGVVDDSQLPKDRFSAERLKGVDSTLKIQPAKLEDSAVYLCASTLRWDTGANEQFFGPGTRLTVL.

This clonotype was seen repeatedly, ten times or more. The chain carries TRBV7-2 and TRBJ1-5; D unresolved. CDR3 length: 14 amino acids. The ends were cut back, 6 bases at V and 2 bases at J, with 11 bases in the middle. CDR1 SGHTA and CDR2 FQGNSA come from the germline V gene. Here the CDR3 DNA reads TGTGCCAGCAGTTCAAGAGGAGGCAATCAGCCCCAGCATTTT. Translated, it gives CASSSRGGNQPQHF.

CDR3 nucleotide sequence: TGTGCCAGCAGCTTAGACCTCATCCAGCCCCAGCATTTT. This gives the protein CASSLDLIQPQHF. The chain uses TRBV4-2 and TRBJ1-5; no clear D. Trimming pared 5 bases from V and 7 bases from J, leaving 12 bases between. Germline loops: CDR1 LGHNA, CDR2 YNFKEQ. The CDR3 loop spans 13 amino acids.

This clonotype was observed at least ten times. For the CDR3, the DNA is TGTGCCAGTAGTATAAATGGGAGGGCGTATAGCAATCAGCCCCAGCATTTT. Its translation is CASSINGRAYSNQPQHF. The genes are TRBV19 and TRBJ1-5; D not certain. V lost 2 bases and J 0 bases, leaving 14 bases between the germline ends. The CDR3 covers 17 residues. Germline V gene lookup returns CDR1 LNHDA and CDR2 SQIVND (reference sequence).

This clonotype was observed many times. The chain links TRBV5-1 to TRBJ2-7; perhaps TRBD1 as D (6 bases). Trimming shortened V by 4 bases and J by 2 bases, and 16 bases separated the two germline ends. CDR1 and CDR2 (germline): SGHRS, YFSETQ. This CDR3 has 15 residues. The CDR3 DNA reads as TGCGCCAGCAGCAGGCTTGGGGACACTACCTACGAGCAGTACTTC. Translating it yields CASSRLGDTTYEQYF.